One TCR beta chain is described in this entry. Its cognate antigen is unknown. This sample stems from a study of beta chain features in type 1 diabetes. The entirety of the isolated RNA underwent reverse transcription, so expressed TCRB transcripts were sequenced. Libraries were prepared by immunoSEQ multiplex PCR; TCRdb keeps only in-frame clonotypes and omits some of them. The repertoire holds about 640,000 clones, with about an eighth as singletons. CDR3 length equals 16 residues. Trimming removed 2 bases from V and 10 bases from J, with 21 bases in between. Germline V gene data show CDR1 as KGHSH and CDR2 as LQKENI. Study-level results: Naive, central memory and Treg TCRB repertoires seemed to resemble each other more closely in patients than they did in healthy donors. For patients and controls alike, PCR might favor shorter templates to the same degree. An over-representation of cells with high TCR expression could result from cDNA sequencing. In all four CD4+ subsets, TCRB CDR3 length was significantly, moderately reduced in type 1 diabetes.

Sequenced: naive CD4+ T cells from blood. This rearrangement joins TRBV18 to TRBJ2-1; tentative D call: TRBD1 (5 bases). This clonotype was sampled from a man between 25 and 39 years old with type 1 diabetes. Written as DNA, the CDR3 is TGTGCCAGCTCACCAAGAAACAGGCCTATCAAGTCCGAGCAGTTCTTC. Encoded protein: CASSPRNRPIKSEQFF.